This T cell receptor (beta chain) came from a study of naive and memory T cell subsets. Study results and limitations: Far more TCRs reportedly came from tuberculin skin test site biopsies.

The SP2 primer and nested alpha and beta constant region primers amplified ligated cDNA in four rounds. TCRdb ran MiXCR on the UMI-ligation and nested PCR reads and lists one entry per CDR3 protein. The repertoire consists of 37,000 or so distinct CDR3 sequences, with about 10% occurring once and the leading ten covering about 4%. Trimming removed 1 base from V and 9 bases from J, with 16 bases in between. The CDR3 has 16 residues. CDR1 SGHVS and CDR2 FQNEAQ come from the germline V gene. Treatment defined: skin biopsy from PPD injection site in Mantoux-positive individual. An oligonucleotide containing a UMI was ligated to the 3' end of TCR cDNA. Individuals with a positive Mantoux test gave biopsies from PPD-injected skin. Unsorted total RNA, about 1 to 1000 ng, was DNase treated before reverse transcription. This clonotype was detected a few times. Its antigen is unknown. It may be a read error: a sequence one base away is much more abundant.

The receptor was isolated from an adult in good health. Sample: skin, taken from a tuberculin skin test site. The rearrangement joins TRBV7-8 to TRBJ1-6; maybe TRBD1 (5 bases). CDR3: CASSLGDRAGGSPLHF. The CDR3 DNA reads as TGTGCCAGCAGCTTAGGCGATAGGGCCGGGGGTTCACCCCTCCACTTT.